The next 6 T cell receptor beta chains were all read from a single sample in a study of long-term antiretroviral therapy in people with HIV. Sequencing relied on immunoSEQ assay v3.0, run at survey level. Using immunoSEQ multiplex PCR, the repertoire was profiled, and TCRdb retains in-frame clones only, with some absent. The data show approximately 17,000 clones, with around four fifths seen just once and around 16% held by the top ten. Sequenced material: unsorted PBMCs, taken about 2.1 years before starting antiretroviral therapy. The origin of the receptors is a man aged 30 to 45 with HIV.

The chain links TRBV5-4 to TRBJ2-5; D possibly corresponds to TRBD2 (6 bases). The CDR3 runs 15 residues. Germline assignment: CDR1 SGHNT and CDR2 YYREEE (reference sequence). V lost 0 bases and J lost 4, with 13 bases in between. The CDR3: CASSLASGGRETQYF. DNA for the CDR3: TGTGCCAGCAGCTTGGCGTCCGGGGGTAGAGAGACCCAGTACTTC.

The CDR3 sequence is CSVKSQPNTGELFF. Written as DNA, the CDR3 is TGCAGCGTTAAGTCACAGCCAAACACCGGGGAGCTGTTTTTT. This chain joins TRBV29-1 and TRBJ2-2, with D unclear. The V gene's germline CDR1 is SQVTM and CDR2 ANQGSEA. This CDR3 comprises 14 residues. V was trimmed by 5 bases and J by 2 bases, leaving 12 bases between them.

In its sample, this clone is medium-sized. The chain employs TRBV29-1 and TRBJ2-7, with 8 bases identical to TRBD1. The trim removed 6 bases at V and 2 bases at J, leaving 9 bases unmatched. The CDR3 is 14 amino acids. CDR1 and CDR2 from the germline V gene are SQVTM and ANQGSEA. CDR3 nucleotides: TGCAGCGTCACACCGGACAGGGTTCCCTACGAGCAGTACTTC. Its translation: CSVTPDRVPYEQYF.

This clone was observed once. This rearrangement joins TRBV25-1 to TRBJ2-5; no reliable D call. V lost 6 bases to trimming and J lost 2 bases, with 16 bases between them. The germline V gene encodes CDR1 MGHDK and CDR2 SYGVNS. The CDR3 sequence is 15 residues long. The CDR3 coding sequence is TGTGCCAGCAGGGGTGACGTGGAGAAACAAGAGACCCAGTACTTC. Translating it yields CASRGDVEKQETQYF.

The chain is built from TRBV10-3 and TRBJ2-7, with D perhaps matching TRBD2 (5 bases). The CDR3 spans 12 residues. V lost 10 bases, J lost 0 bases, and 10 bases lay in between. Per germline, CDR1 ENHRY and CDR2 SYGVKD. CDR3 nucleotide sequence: TGTGCCACCGCGGGTCTCTCCTACGAGCAGTACTTC. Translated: CATAGLSYEQYF.

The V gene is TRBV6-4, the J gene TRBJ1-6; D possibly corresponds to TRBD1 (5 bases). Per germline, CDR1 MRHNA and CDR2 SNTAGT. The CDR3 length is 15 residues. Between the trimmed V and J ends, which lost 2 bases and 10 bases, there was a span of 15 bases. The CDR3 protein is CASSDGRQGGSPLHF. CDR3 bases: TGTGCCAGCAGTGACGGTCGGCAGGGAGGCTCACCCCTCCACTTT.